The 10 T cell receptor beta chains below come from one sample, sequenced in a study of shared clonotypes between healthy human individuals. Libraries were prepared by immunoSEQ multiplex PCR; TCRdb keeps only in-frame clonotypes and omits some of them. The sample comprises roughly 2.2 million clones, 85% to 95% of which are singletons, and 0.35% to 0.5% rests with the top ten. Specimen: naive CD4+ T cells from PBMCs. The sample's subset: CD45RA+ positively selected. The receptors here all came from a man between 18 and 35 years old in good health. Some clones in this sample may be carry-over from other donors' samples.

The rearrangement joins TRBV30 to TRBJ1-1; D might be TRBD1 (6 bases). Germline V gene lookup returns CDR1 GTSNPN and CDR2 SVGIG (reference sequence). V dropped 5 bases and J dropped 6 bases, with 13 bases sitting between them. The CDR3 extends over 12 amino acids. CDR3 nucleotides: TGTGCCTGGGGAGGGGGAGGGTCTGAAGCTTTCTTT. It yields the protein CAWGGGGSEAFF.

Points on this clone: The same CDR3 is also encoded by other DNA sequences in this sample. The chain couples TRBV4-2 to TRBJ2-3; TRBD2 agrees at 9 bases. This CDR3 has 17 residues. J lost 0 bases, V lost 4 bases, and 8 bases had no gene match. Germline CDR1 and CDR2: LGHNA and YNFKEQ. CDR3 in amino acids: CASSPSSGRTSTDTQYF. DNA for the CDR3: TGTGCCAGCAGCCCCAGTAGCGGGAGAACTAGCACAGATACGCAGTATTTT.

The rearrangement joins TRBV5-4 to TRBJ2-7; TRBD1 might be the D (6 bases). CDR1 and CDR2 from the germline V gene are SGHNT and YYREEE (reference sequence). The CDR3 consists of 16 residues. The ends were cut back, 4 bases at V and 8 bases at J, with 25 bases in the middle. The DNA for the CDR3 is TGTGCCAGCAGCGAAGTGCAACTAACAGGGAAATTGAAGCAGTACTTC. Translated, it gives CASSEVQLTGKLKQYF.

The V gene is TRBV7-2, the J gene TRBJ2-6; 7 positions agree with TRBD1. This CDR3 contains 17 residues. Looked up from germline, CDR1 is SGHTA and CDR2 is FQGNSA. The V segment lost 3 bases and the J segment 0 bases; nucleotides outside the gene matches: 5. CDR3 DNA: TGTGCCAGCAGCTTGGACGGGACAGCCTCTGGGGCCAACGTCCTGACTTTC. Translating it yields CASSLDGTASGANVLTF.

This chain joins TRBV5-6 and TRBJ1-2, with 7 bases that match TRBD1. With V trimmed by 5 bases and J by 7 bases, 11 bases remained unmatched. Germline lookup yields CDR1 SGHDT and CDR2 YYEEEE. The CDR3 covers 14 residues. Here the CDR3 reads CASSLDRREFGYTF. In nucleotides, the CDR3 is TGTGCCAGCAGTCTGGACAGGCGGGAGTTTGGCTACACCTTC.

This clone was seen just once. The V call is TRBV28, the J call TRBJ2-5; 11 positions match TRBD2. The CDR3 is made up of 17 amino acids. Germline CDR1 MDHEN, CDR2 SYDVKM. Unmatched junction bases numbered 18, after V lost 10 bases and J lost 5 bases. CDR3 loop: CATSLGLAVNRGETQYF. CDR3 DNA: TGTGCCACCTCCTTGGGACTAGCGGTTAACAGAGGGGAGACCCAGTACTTC.

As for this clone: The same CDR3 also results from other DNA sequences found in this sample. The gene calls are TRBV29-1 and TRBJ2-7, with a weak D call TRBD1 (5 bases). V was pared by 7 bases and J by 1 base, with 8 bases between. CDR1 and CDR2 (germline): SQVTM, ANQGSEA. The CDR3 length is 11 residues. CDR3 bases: TGCAGCGCCACAGGATCCTACGAGCAGTACTTC. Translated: CSATGSYEQYF.

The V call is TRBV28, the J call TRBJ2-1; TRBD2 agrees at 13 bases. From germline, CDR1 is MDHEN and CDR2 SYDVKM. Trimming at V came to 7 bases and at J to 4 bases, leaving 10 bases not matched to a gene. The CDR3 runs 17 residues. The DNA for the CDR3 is TGTGCCAGCATTCCCGCTCCGGGACTAGCGGGATACAATGAGCAGTTCTTC. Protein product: CASIPAPGLAGYNEQFF.

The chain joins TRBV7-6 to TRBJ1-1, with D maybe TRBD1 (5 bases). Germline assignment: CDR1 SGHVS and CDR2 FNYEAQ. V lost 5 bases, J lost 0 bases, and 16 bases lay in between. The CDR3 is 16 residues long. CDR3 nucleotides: TGTGCCAGCAGCCAAAATTTCAGGGCTCTGAACACTGAAGCTTTCTTT. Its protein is CASSQNFRALNTEAFF. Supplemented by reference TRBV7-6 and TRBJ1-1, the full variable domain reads GAGVSQSPRYKVTKRGQDVALRCDPISGHVSLYWYRQALGQGPEFLTYFNYEAQQDKSGLPNDRFSAERPEGSISTLTIQRTEQRDSAMYRCASSQNFRALNTEAFFGQGTRLTVV.

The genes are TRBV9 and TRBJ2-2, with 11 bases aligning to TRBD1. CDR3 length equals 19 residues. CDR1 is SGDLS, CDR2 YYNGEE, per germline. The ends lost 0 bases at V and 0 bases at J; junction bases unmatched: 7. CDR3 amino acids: CASSVARDRGTANTGELFF. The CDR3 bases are TGTGCCAGCAGCGTAGCTAGGGACAGGGGGACCGCGAACACCGGGGAGCTGTTTTTT.